This record concerns one TCR beta chain sequence. This clonotype came up many times. The antigen it recognizes is unknown. No much larger clone is present one base from it, and per-base qualities are unavailable. The sample originates from a study of CD8 T cells in ankylosing spondylitis (dated by TCRdb to the late 2010s). At the level of the whole study: T cell receptor beta repertoires were profiled in healthy donors and ankylosing spondylitis patients so that disease-linked TCR variants could be found. The full study cohort was made up of about two dozen ankylosing spondylitis patients and approximately 100 healthy donors. Peripheral blood was sampled, and synovial fluid was also collected from ankylosing spondylitis patients. The investigation overall reported the following: A TCR beta motif made up of under ten highly homologous amino acid variants appeared to be characteristic of blood from ankylosing spondylitis patients. According to the report, matched synovial fluid samples from ankylosing spondylitis patients were significantly enriched for the disease-linked clones. Some motif variants had previously been reported in the synovial fluid and blood of reactive arthritis patients, which suggests shared mechanisms of disease initiation. The disease-linked clones showed a CD8+ phenotype and occurred at relatively low frequencies in peripheral blood.

The sample was run on an Illumina HiSeq 2500. Quantitative 5'-RACE with molecular barcodes was used to prepare TCR beta libraries. The study's processing was this. To identify disease-linked TCR variants, a new computational method was used, one built on a probabilistic model of VDJ rearrangement. Starting from the raw public reads, TCRdb applied fastp trimming at Q25, assembled clones with MiXCR and retained in-frame beta chains. Duplicate CDR3 protein sequences are folded into a single record with the most common DNA and genes. These V and J calls are TCRdb output, not the study's own analysis. This sample holds fewer than 250,000 distinct CDR3 sequences; 20% to 30% were observed only once. 6.6% of the sample belongs to the ten largest clones. Specimen: blood, either unsorted or a sorted T cell fraction (not recorded which). The receptor's source is a male donor with ankylosing spondylitis or in good health (not recorded which).

The CDR3: CASSLGGAPTDTQYF. The DNA sequence is as follows: TGCGCCAGCAGCTTGGGGGGGGCTCCCACAGATACGCAGTATTTT. This sequence uses TRBV5-1 and TRBJ2-3, with the D assignment possibly TRBD1 or TRBD2, given 6 matching bases for each. From the cysteine through the phenylalanine, the CDR3 covers 15 amino acids. Just CDR3 DNA is preserved here, 45 bases in frame from base 1. V and J lose 0 bases and 2 bases, and a span of 10 bases separates them. Sequences SGHRS (CDR1) and YFSETQ (CDR2) are obtained from the germline V gene. The entire variable domain, with the stretches around the CDR3 drawn from the reference TRBV5-1 and TRBJ2-3 proteins, is KAGVTQTPRYLIKTRGQQVTLSCSPISGHRSVSWYQQTPGQGLQFLFEYFSETQRNKGNFPGRFSGRQFSNSRSEMNVSTLELGDSALYLCASSLGGAPTDTQYFGPGTRLTVL.